The clone carrying this TCR beta chain was seen at least ten times. The antigen remains undetermined. The V gene lost 8 bases and the J gene lost 6 bases, with 15 bases spanning the gap. The CDR3 has 13 residues. This entry is derived from a study of T-cell reconstitution after alpha-beta-depleted transplantation in children. General study findings and limits: Several hundred graft clones that had expanded were reportedly the source of alpha-beta T cells about two months after transplant. Surviving recipient T cells and thymic progenitors produced the high day-60 TCRbeta diversity seen in some patients. At one year after transplant, newly produced T cells mostly accounted for T-cell counts and diversity.

Unique molecular identifiers were built into the TCRbeta library. TCRdb independently ran MiXCR on the PCR reads; one entry per CDR3 protein. The sample records about 210,000 distinct CDR3 sequences, around a sixth being singletons. The chain employs TRBV12-3 or TRBV12-4 and TRBJ2-3, with a weak D call TRBD2 (6 bases). The source is a male patient aged 2 to 10 who had a stem cell transplant for acute lymphoblastic leukemia, so the T cells may come from the graft donor. The sample consisted of PBMCs, mostly from graft donor cells, taken 360 days after TCRalphabeta/CD19-depleted stem cell transplant. The CDR3 nucleotides read TGTGCCAGCTCTTACGGGGGTTTGGATACGCAGTATTTT. Encoded protein: CASSYGGLDTQYF.